The T cell receptor beta chain described here comes from a study of cytomegalovirus exposure and HLA in healthy donors. Study outcomes and limitations: According to a later analysis, donors in an Asian-associated ancestry cluster reportedly had fewer N-insertions than the roughly 670-donor mean. TCR beta chains numbering some 150 were designated cytomegalovirus-associated.

Both 60 Vbeta primers and 13 Jbeta primers went into the PCR. The protocol was immunoSEQ multiplex PCR, while the TCRdb copy is restricted to in-frame clones and leaves out a portion. The sample includes approximately 140,000 clones, approximately 73% seen only once; the top ten take 1.5% to 2%. Concerning this clone itself: Its antigen is unidentified.

In nominal health when sampled, donors likely had unrecorded immune exposures nonetheless. In germline, CDR1 is SGHNT, CDR2 YYREEE (reference sequence). V was clipped by 4 bases and J by 1 base, with 12 bases between them. The CDR3 runs to 15 residues. The sequence came from a woman younger than 30 in good health and CMV-seronegative. The sequenced sample was PBMCs. This chain connects TRBV5-4 to TRBJ2-4, with D possibly matching TRBD2 (6 bases). CDR3 protein: CASSPPGGAKNIQYF. In DNA, the CDR3 is TGTGCCAGCAGCCCACCAGGAGGGGCCAAAAACATTCAGTACTTC.